This T cell receptor (beta chain) was sequenced for a study of cytotoxic CD8 clonotypes in ibrutinib-treated CLL. Study-level background: The samples contained approximately 280,000 productive templates on average. They also contained an average of about 100,000 productive rearrangements. Study findings and constraints: Contraction or stability on treatment was seen for public clonotypes, which were uncommon. Clonality correlated strongly with circulating CD8+ T cells and exceeded age-matched healthy donors at baseline.

Comment on this clone: Its antigen remains unknown.

Sequencing sought depths of 1 in 200,000 to 1 in 1 million T cells. Assay: immunoSEQ multiplex PCR; the TCRdb copy retains only in-frame clones and omits some. The sample contains around 150,000 clones, more than 70% of which appear only once. The receptor was isolated from a human donor with chronic lymphocytic leukemia. The sequenced sample was PBMCs, obtained at disease progression, from a patient treated with ibrutinib.

CDR3 amino acids: CSVAYFRDSGANVLTF. Written as DNA, the CDR3 is TGCAGCGTAGCATACTTCAGGGACTCTGGGGCCAACGTCCTGACTTTC. J is TRBJ2-6 and V is TRBV29-1, with a possible D match to TRBD1 (5 bases). With 6 bases removed from V and 0 bases from J, the gap between germline ends came to 15 bases. The CDR3 runs to 16 residues. Germline CDR1 is SQVTM and CDR2 is ANQGSEA.